This TCR beta chain was recorded in a study of T cell responses to AZD1222 COVID-19 vaccine. About the study: Recipients boosted at about 4 weeks or about 12 weeks are pooled.

CDR1 is KGHSH, CDR2 LQKENI, per germline. CDR3 length: 12 residues. The germline V and J ends were trimmed by 5 bases and 4 bases, with 8 bases remaining between them. Libraries were prepared by immunoSEQ multiplex PCR; TCRdb keeps only in-frame clonotypes and omits some of them. This table holds roughly 150,000 clones, roughly 89% found once. Study-wide findings and caveats: Vaccine-associated CD4 TCRs spanned spike, dominant at 160-218 and 743-854. Just a handful of AZD1222 recipients tested seropositive at baseline.

As concerns this clone: Its antigen remains unknown.

The chain joins TRBV18 to TRBJ2-5; D remains unclear. This specimen was peripheral blood, taken on day 0 of AZD1222 vaccination. The origin of this receptor is an adult in good health. The CDR3 region is CASSTDLETQYF. CDR3 DNA sequence: TGTGCCAGCTCAACCGACCTAGAGACCCAGTACTTC. Supplemented by reference TRBV18 and TRBJ2-5, the full variable domain reads NAGVMQNPRHLVRRRGQEARLRCSPMKGHSHVYWYRQLPEEGLKFMVYLQKENIIDESGMPKERFSAEFPKEGPSILRIQQVVRGDSAAYFCASSTDLETQYFGPGTRLLVL.